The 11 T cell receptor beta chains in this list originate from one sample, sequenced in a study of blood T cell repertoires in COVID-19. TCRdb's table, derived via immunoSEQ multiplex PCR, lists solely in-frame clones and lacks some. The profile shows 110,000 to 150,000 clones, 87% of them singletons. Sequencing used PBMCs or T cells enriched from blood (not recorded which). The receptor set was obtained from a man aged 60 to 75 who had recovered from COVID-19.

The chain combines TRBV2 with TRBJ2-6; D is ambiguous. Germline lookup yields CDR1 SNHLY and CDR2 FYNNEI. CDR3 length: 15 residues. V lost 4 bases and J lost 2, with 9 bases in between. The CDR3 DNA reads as TGTGCCAGCAGTGTCCTTAGTACTGGGGCCAACGTCCTGACTTTC. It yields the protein CASSVLSTGANVLTF.

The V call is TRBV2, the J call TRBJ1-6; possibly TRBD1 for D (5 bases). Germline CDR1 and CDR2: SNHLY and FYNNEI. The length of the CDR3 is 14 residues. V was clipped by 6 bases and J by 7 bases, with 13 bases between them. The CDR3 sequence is CASSGGRENSPLHF. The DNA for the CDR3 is TGTGCCAGCAGCGGGGGACGGGAGAATTCACCCCTCCACTTT. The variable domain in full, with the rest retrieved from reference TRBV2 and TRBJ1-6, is EPEVTQTPSHQVTQMGQEVILRCVPISNHLYFYWYRQILGQKVEFLVSFYNNEISEKSEIFDDQFSVERPDGSNFTLKIRSTKLEDSAMYFCASSGGRENSPLHFGNGTRLTVT.

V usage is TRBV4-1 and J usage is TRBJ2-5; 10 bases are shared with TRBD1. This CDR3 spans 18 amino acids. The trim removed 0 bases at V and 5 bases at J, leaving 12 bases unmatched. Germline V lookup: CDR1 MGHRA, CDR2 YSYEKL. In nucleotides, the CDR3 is TGCGCCAGCAGCCAAGATTGGCGACAGGGGGCCAGGGAGGAGACCCAGTACTTC. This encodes CASSQDWRQGAREETQYF.

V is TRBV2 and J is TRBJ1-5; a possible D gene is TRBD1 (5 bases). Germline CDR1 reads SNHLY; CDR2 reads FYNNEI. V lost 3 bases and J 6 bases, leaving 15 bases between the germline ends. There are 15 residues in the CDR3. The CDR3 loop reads CASSEVSGHAQPQHF. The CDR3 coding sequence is TGTGCCAGCAGTGAGGTTTCAGGGCACGCTCAGCCCCAGCATTTT.

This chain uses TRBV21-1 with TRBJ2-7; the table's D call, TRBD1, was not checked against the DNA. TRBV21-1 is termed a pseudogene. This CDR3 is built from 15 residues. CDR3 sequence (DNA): TGTGCCAGCAGCAAAGCTTTCGGACAGGGCGATGAGCAGTACTTC. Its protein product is CASSKAFGQGDEQYF.

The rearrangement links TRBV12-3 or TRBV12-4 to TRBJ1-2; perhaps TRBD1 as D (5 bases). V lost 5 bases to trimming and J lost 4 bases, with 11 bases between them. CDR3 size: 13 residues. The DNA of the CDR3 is TGTGCCAGCAGTCACGACAGAGCCTATGGCTACACCTTC. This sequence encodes CASSHDRAYGYTF.

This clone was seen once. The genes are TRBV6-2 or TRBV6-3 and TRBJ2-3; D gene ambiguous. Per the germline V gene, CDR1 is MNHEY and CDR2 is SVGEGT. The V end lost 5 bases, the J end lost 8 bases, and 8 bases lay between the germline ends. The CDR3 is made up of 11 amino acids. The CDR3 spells CASSPPGTQYF. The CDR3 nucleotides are TGTGCCAGCAGTCCCCCCGGTACGCAGTATTTT.

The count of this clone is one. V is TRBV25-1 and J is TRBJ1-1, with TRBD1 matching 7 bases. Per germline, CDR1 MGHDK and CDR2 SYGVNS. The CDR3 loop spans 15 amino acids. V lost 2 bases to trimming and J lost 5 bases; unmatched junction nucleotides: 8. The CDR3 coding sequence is TGTGCCAGCAGTGAAAGTGAAGGGGGCGGGACTGAAGCTTTCTTT. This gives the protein CASSESEGGGTEAFF.

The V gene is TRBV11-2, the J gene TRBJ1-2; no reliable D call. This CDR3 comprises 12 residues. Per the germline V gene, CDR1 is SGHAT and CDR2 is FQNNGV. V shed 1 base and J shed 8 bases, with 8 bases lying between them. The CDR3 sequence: CASSLVGRGYTF. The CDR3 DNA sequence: TGTGCCAGCAGCTTAGTGGGCAGGGGCTACACCTTC.

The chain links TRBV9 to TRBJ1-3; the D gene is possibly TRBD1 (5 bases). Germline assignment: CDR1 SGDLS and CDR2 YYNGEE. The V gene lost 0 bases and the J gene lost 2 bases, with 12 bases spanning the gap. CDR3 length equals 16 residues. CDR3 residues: CASSVGMAGAGNTIYF. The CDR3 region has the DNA TGTGCCAGCAGCGTAGGAATGGCGGGGGCTGGAAACACCATATATTTT. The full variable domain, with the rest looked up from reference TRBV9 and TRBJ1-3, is DSGVTQTPKHLITATGQRVTLRCSPRSGDLSVYWYQQSLDQGLQFLIQYYNGEERAKGNILERFSAQQFPDLHSELNLSSLELGDSALYFCASSVGMAGAGNTIYFGEGSWLTVV.

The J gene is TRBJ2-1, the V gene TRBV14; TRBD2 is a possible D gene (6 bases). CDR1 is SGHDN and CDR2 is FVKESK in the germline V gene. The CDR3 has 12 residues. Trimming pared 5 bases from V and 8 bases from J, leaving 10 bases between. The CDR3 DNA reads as TGTGCCAGCAGCTGGACTACGGATGAGCAGTTCTTC. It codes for CASSWTTDEQFF.